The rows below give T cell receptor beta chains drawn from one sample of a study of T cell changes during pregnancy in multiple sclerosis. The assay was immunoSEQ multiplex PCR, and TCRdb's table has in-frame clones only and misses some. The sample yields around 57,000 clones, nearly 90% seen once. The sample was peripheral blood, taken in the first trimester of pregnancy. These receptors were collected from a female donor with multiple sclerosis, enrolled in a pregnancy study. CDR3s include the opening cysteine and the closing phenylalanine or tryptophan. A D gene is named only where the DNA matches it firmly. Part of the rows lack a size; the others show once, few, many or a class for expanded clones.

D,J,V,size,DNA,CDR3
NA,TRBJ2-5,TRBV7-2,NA,TGTGCCAGCAGCTTAGGAGGGACATCAGAGACCCAGTACTTC,CASSLGGTSETQYF
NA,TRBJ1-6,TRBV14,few,TGTGCCAGCGCCATCATAGCGGGGGAATCACCCCTCCACTTT,CASAIIAGESPLHF
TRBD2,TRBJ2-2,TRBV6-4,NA,TGTGCCAGCAGTGAGGTAGCGGGAAACACCGGGGAGCTGTTTTTT,CASSEVAGNTGELFF
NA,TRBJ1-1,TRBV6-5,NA,TGTGCCAGCAGTGCTCCTGAGCCAAATGAAGCTTTCTTT,CASSAPEPNEAFF
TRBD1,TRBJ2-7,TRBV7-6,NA,TGTGCCAGCAGCTTACGGGACAGGGGGAAGGAGCAGTACTTC,CASSLRDRGKEQYF
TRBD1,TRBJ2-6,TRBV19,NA,TGTGCCAGTAGTAGCCCCTTGGGACAGGCTGGCGGCTCTGGGGCCAACGTCCTGACTTTC,CASSSPLGQAGGSGANVLTF
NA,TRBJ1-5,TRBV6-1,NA,TGTGCCAGCAGGGGCAGCAATCAGCCCCAGCATTTT,CASRGSNQPQHF
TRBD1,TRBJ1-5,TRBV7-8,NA,TGTGCCAGCAGCGCTGGACAGGGCAATCAGCCCCAGCATTTT,CASSAGQGNQPQHF
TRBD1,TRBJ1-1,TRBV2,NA,TGTGCCAGCAGTGAAGCGCCAGGGGGCTGGAACACTGAAGCTTTCTTT,CASSEAPGGWNTEAFF
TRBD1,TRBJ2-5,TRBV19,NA,TGTGCCAGTAGTGCCGGGACAGGTCGATTAGAGACCCAGTACTTC,CASSAGTGRLETQYF
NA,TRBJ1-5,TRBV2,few,TGTGCCAGCAGTGACATCACATATCAGCCCCAGCATTTT,CASSDITYQPQHF
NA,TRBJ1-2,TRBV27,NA,TGTGCCAGCAGGCATGACACAGGGTACAGGGGCTACACCTTC,CASRHDTGYRGYTF
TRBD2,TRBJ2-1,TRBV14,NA,TGTGCCAGCAGCCCTTTCAGGACTAGCTCCTACAATGAGCAGTTCTTC,CASSPFRTSSYNEQFF
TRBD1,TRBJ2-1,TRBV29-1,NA,TGCAGCGTTGATAGACAGGGCGTAAATGAGCAGTTCTTC,CSVDRQGVNEQFF
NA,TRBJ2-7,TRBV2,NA,TGTGCCAGCAGTGAACAGGACTACGAGCAGTACTTC,CASSEQDYEQYF
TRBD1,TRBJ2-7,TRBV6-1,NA,TGTGCCAGCAGTTGGGACAGGGTCACCTACGAGCAGTACTTC,CASSWDRVTYEQYF
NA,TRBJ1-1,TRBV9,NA,TGTGCCAGCAGCGTACTGGGGCTGAACACTGAAGCTTTCTTT,CASSVLGLNTEAFF
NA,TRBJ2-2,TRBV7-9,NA,TGTGCCAGCAGCTTAGACAGGGTCAATTTCGCCGGGGAGCTGTTTTTT,CASSLDRVNFAGELFF